These 24 T cell receptor beta chains originate from one sample sequenced in a study of blood T cell repertoires in COVID-19. The data were produced by immunoSEQ multiplex PCR, yet TCRdb's version contains in-frame clones alone and is incomplete. The repertoire includes about 140,000 clones, about 86% of them detected once, and 7% to 10% sits in the top ten. Source material: peripheral blood. These receptors all come from a woman aged 60 to 75 with acute or convalescent COVID-19.

This clone has a handful of counts. The chain links TRBV6-5 to TRBJ2-7, with D hard to call. The V end was cut by 5 bases, the J end by 4 bases, with 6 bases between. Germline-derived CDR1 and CDR2 are MNHEY and SVGAGI. The CDR3 runs 11 residues. The CDR3 loop reads CASSSLYEQYF. Here the CDR3 DNA reads TGTGCCAGCAGTAGCCTTTACGAGCAGTACTTC.

V and J are TRBV19 and TRBJ1-2, with D unclear. The CDR3 extends over 15 amino acids. The germline V gene encodes CDR1 LNHDA and CDR2 SQIVND (reference sequence). Trimming stripped 3 bases from V and 1 base from J, with 12 bases between. The DNA of the CDR3 is TGTGCCAGTAGTATCCATCCGGTTGTTAACTATGGCTACACCTTC. Its translation is CASSIHPVVNYGYTF.

This chain links TRBV11-2 with TRBJ1-1, with D possibly being TRBD1 (6 bases). Germline V gene lookup returns CDR1 SGHAT and CDR2 FQNNGV. V dropped 5 bases and J dropped 1 base, with 11 bases sitting between them. The length of the CDR3 is 14 residues. CDR3 sequence (DNA): TGTGCCAGCAGCGCCCAGACAGGGAACACTGAAGCTTTCTTT. Protein sequence: CASSAQTGNTEAFF.

In its sample, this clone was seen a few times. The chain is built from TRBV11-2 and TRBJ2-1; 9 nucleotides agree with TRBD1. CDR1 and CDR2 (germline): SGHAT, FQNNGV. The CDR3 covers 14 residues. V lost 5 bases to trimming and J lost 6 bases; unmatched junction nucleotides: 5. For the CDR3, the DNA is TGTGCCAGCAGCGCGGGACAGGGAGGCAATGAGCAGTTCTTC. Encoded protein: CASSAGQGGNEQFF. Supplemented by reference TRBV11-2 and TRBJ2-1, the full variable domain reads EAGVAQSPRYKIIEKRQSVAFWCNPISGHATLYWYQQILGQGPKLLIQFQNNGVVDDSQLPKDRFSAERLKGVDSTLKIQPAKLEDSAVYLCASSAGQGGNEQFFGPGTRLTVL.

V usage is TRBV19 and J usage is TRBJ1-4, with D tentatively TRBD1 (6 bases). V lost 7 bases and J 1 base, leaving 16 bases between the germline ends. CDR1 and CDR2 from the germline V gene are LNHDA and SQIVND (reference sequence). The CDR3 runs 16 residues. The CDR3 DNA follows: TGTGCCAGTAACAATCGACAGGCAGTAACTAATGAAAAACTGTTTTTT. Protein: CASNNRQAVTNEKLFF.

The J gene is TRBJ2-7, the V gene TRBV6-2 or TRBV6-3; TRBD1 aligns across 7 bases. The CDR3 spans 13 residues. The germline CDR1 and CDR2 sequences are MNHEY and SVGEGT. Unmatched junction bases numbered 0, after V lost 2 bases and J lost 2 bases. The CDR3: CASSYQGAYEQYF. CDR3 DNA sequence: TGTGCCAGCAGTTACCAGGGGGCCTACGAGCAGTACTTC.

This clone was counted once. The genes are TRBV9 and TRBJ1-5; D is uncertain. V lost 0 bases and J lost 0, with 7 bases in between. The CDR3 totals 15 residues. CDR1 and CDR2 (germline): SGDLS, YYNGEE. DNA of the CDR3: TGTGCCAGCAGCGTAGGCGGTTATAGCAATCAGCCCCAGCATTTT. This encodes CASSVGGYSNQPQHF.

The CDR3 DNA reads TGTGCCAGCAGCTTGGGACAGGGGTTAAGGGGCTACACCTTC. This sequence encodes CASSLGQGLRGYTF. The genes are TRBV5-8 and TRBJ1-2; 8 bases match TRBD1. J lost 8 bases, V lost 0 bases, and 6 bases had no gene match. CDR3 length: 14 residues. Germline lookup yields CDR1 SGHTS and CDR2 YDEGEE.

By sample share, this clone is medium-sized. The rearrangement joins TRBV6-4 to TRBJ2-3, with TRBD2 matching over 7 bases. V was pared by 0 bases and J by 4 bases, with 1 base of the junction left unmatched. CDR1 MRHNA and CDR2 SNTAGT come from the germline V gene. The CDR3 has 14 amino acids. CDR3 nucleotide sequence: TGTGCCAGCAGTGACTCGACTAGCCCAGATACGCAGTATTTT. It is translated as CASSDSTSPDTQYF.

This CDR3 reads CASSQPQGGSASGNTIYF. CDR3 DNA sequence: TGTGCCAGCAGCCAGCCCCAGGGGGGTTCTGCCTCTGGAAACACCATATATTTT. This sequence joins TRBV4-2 and TRBJ1-3, with TRBD1 matching 7 bases. V lost 3 bases to trimming and J lost 0 bases; unmatched junction nucleotides: 11. Germline CDR1 reads LGHNA; CDR2 reads YNFKEQ. The CDR3 is made up of 18 amino acids.

The V and J genes are TRBV9 and TRBJ2-1; TRBD2 might be the D (6 bases). CDR3 length: 18 amino acids. The germline V gene has CDR1 SGDLS and CDR2 YYNGEE. V dropped 1 base and J dropped 0 bases, with 17 bases sitting between them. The CDR3 nucleotides are TGTGCCAGCAGCGTACCGACCCTAGCGACGAGCTCCTACAATGAGCAGTTCTTC. It encodes CASSVPTLATSSYNEQFF.

V usage is TRBV24-1 and J usage is TRBJ2-1; no clear D. The CDR3 totals 15 residues. CDR1 and CDR2 (germline): KGHDR, SFDVKD. Trimming shortened V by 1 base and J by 4 bases, and 10 bases separated the two germline ends. CDR3 amino acids: CATSDLYNRYNEQFF. CDR3 nucleotide sequence: TGTGCCACCAGTGATTTATATAACAGATACAATGAGCAGTTCTTC.

The V and J genes are TRBV14 and TRBJ1-2; no firm D call. Germline lookup yields CDR1 SGHDN and CDR2 FVKESK. This CDR3 has 15 residues. The V and J ends lost 0 bases and 2 bases respectively, with 10 bases between them. The CDR3 protein is CASSQDWASNYGYTF. The CDR3 DNA follows: TGTGCCAGCAGCCAAGATTGGGCGTCGAACTATGGCTACACCTTC.

V is TRBV24-1 and J is TRBJ2-3; 12 nucleotides match TRBD2. The V and J ends lost 4 bases and 2 bases, in that order; junction bases with no gene match: 12. Germline-derived CDR1 and CDR2 are KGHDR and SFDVKD. This CDR3 has 19 amino acids. In DNA, the CDR3 is TGTGCCACCAGTGAGTCTACTAGCGGGGGGATCCCACACACAGATACGCAGTATTTT. Protein sequence: CATSESTSGGIPHTDTQYF.

J is TRBJ2-1 and V is TRBV24-1; D may be TRBD2 (6 bases). V lost 4 bases to trimming and J lost 10 bases, with 10 bases between them. The CDR3 loop spans 12 amino acids. Germline-derived CDR1 and CDR2 are KGHDR and SFDVKD. This CDR3 reads CATSEAGREQFF. In DNA form, the CDR3 reads TGTGCCACCAGTGAGGCGGGGCGGGAGCAGTTCTTC.

This clone was observed a handful of times. The chain recombines TRBV5-6 with TRBJ2-5; 8 bases line up with TRBD1. The germline CDR1 and CDR2 sequences are SGHDT and YYEEEE. The CDR3 loop spans 16 amino acids. The junction had 17 bases not matched to a gene; V was cut back by 6 bases and J by 7 bases. The DNA of the CDR3 is TGTGCCAGCATACAACGGACAGGGTCTTTAATCGGGACCCAGTACTTC. This codes for CASIQRTGSLIGTQYF. Looking up the rest from reference TRBV5-6 and TRBJ2-5 gives the full variable domain: DAGVTQSPTHLIKTRGQQVTLRCSPKSGHDTVSWYQQALGQGPQFIFQYYEEEERQRGNFPDRFSGHQFPNYSSELNVNALLLGDSALYLCASIQRTGSLIGTQYFGPGTRLLVL.

The chain is built from TRBV5-1 and TRBJ1-2; D possibly corresponds to TRBD1 (6 bases). The CDR3 runs 14 residues. Deletions cut 0 bases from V and 3 bases from J, with 9 bases between. Germline loops: CDR1 SGHRS, CDR2 YFSETQ. The CDR3 sequence is CASSLDRVDYGYTF. CDR3 coding DNA: TGCGCCAGCAGCTTGGACAGGGTGGACTATGGCTACACCTTC.

V usage is TRBV24-1 and J usage is TRBJ2-5, with 7 bases aligning to TRBD1. The CDR3 length is 17 residues. From germline, CDR1 is KGHDR and CDR2 SFDVKD. J lost 5 bases, V lost 3 bases, and 14 bases had no gene match. This CDR3 is CATSDRYPGPQGETQYF. The CDR3 coding sequence is TGTGCCACCAGTGATAGATACCCGGGGCCACAGGGGGAGACCCAGTACTTC.

This sequence joins TRBV19 and TRBJ2-1; the D gene is possibly TRBD1 (5 bases). Germline-derived CDR1 and CDR2 are LNHDA and SQIVND (reference sequence). The CDR3 extends over 14 amino acids. V dropped 6 bases and J dropped 4 bases, with 13 bases sitting between them. CDR3 loop: CASRARERYNEQFF. The CDR3 DNA sequence: TGTGCCAGTAGGGCCAGGGAAAGGTACAATGAGCAGTTCTTC.

Only one count was recorded for this clone. The gene calls are TRBV29-1 and TRBJ1-3, with a possible D match to TRBD1 (6 bases). The CDR3 runs 12 residues. V gave up 7 bases and J gave up 0 bases, with 7 bases separating them. The germline V gene encodes CDR1 SQVTM and CDR2 ANQGSEA. The CDR3 coding sequence is TGCAGCGGGACAGACTCTGGAAACACCATATATTTT. Translating it yields CSGTDSGNTIYF.

J is TRBJ2-3 and V is TRBV4-3; 9 bases are shared with TRBD2. The V gene end was trimmed by 4 bases and the J gene end by 4 bases; junction bases not matched to a gene: 6. CDR3 length: 15 residues. The germline gives CDR1 LGHNA, CDR2 YSLEER. DNA of the CDR3: TGCGCCAGCAGCCCTCGGCTAGCGGGGTCAGATACGCAGTATTTT. Its translation is CASSPRLAGSDTQYF.

This chain links TRBV7-9 with TRBJ2-5; the match to TRBD2 covers 14 bases. The V gene end was trimmed by 3 bases and the J gene end by 4 bases; junction bases not matched to a gene: 1. The CDR3 runs to 15 residues. Germline V CDR1 and CDR2: SEHNR, FQNEAQ (reference sequence). In nucleotides, the CDR3 is TGTGCCAGCAGCTTGACTAGCGGGGGGGCAGAGACCCAGTACTTC. This gives the protein CASSLTSGGAETQYF.

The CDR3 DNA follows: TGTGCCACCAGTGATCCCTCCGGGGACAAAAACATTCAGTACTTC. Residues: CATSDPSGDKNIQYF. J is TRBJ2-4 and V is TRBV24-1; maybe TRBD2 (5 bases). V dropped 3 bases and J dropped 3 bases, with 11 bases sitting between them. This CDR3 has 15 residues. Germline V lookup: CDR1 KGHDR, CDR2 SFDVKD.

The CDR3 bases are TGTGCCAGCAGTCGGGGGACTGGCCGCTACGAGCAGTACTTC. This translates into CASSRGTGRYEQYF. The chain combines TRBV27 with TRBJ2-7; TRBD2 might be the D (6 bases). Germline CDR1 reads MNHEY; CDR2 reads SMNVEV (reference sequence). The CDR3 sequence is 14 residues long. V lost 5 bases and J lost 3, with 14 bases in between.